This T cell receptor (beta chain) came from a study of T cell responses to AZD1222 COVID-19 vaccine. Broader study findings: Possibly, clonal diversity was underestimated; donors were largely white British and included more females.

Method: immunoSEQ multiplex PCR; TCRdb's copy keeps in-frame clones and lacks some. The sample holds around 100,000 clones; around nine tenths are singletons and the top ten take roughly a fifth. Turning to this clone: Its cognate antigen is unknown.

Germline CDR1 LGHNA, CDR2 YNFKEQ. The CDR3 extends over 16 amino acids. Trimming shortened V by 0 bases and J by 7 bases, and 16 bases separated the two germline ends. The chain uses TRBV4-2 and TRBJ1-3, with D unclear. This specimen was peripheral blood, taken on day 0 of AZD1222 vaccination. The source is an adult in good health. This CDR3 is CASSQDPPMTRNTIYF. CDR3 bases: TGTGCCAGCAGCCAAGACCCGCCAATGACGCGGAACACCATATATTTT.